This TCR beta chain emerged from a study of early T cells in non-severe SARS-CoV-2 infection. TCRdb recomputed calls from the 5' RACE reads with MiXCR, one row per CDR3 protein. Here the sample spans roughly 50,000 distinct CDR3 sequences, approximately 7.6% being singletons. CDR1 and CDR2 from the germline V gene are DFQATT and SNEGSKA (reference sequence). The CDR3 extends over 13 amino acids. Trimming took 6 bases from V and 6 from J, leaving 16 bases between them. This TCR was sampled from an adult who was a healthcare worker with PCR-confirmed SARS-CoV-2 infection or an uninfected control (not recorded which). The chain employs TRBV20-1 and TRBJ2-3, with a possible D match to TRBD2 (5 bases). Sequenced input: whole blood. The CDR3 reads CSAPTRNSDTQYF. The DNA for the CDR3 is TGCAGTGCACCAACTAGAAATTCGGATACGCAGTATTTT.